This T cell receptor (beta chain) emerged from a study of T cells in tumors and immune-related adverse events (TCRdb year 2021). The TCR beta locus was amplified and sequenced with the immunoSEQ assay, yielding bulk TCR Vbeta CDR3 data. For the original study's pipeline: Non-productive CDR3s, sequences shorter than 7 amino acids, and those not starting with C or ending with F/W were excluded. Analysis was restricted to specimens with at least 1000 reads, and each clonotype was defined at the amino acid level. To compute clonality, Pielou's evenness was subtracted from 1. To equalize library sizes, abundance-weighted random subsampling with replacement was performed and repeated 100 times so that 95% confidence intervals could be reported. Repertoire overlap was quantified using the Morisita overlap index, and the top 40 clones per specimen were examined for overlap with the irAE. TCRdb stores this immuneACCESS table with in-frame sequences only. Part of the clones is absent; in the studies checked, under half of the shortfall reflects unresolved V genes, and no reason is known for the rest. V, J and clone size were drawn from that table, and D and trimming were deduced from the DNA. Here the sample has about 4,900 clones; approximately 64% occur a single time. Around 6% of the sample goes to the ten largest clones.

According to the study, the label for this sample's treatment or condition signals: nivolumab (PD-1 blockade) given before sampling. The DNeasy Blood and Tissue Kit was used to extract DNA from formalin-fixed paraffin-embedded specimens. With respect to this clone: Its antigen target is currently unknown. No clone much larger than this one lies a single base away; base qualities are absent.

The germline V gene encodes CDR1 MRHNA and CDR2 SNTAGT. V and J are truncated by 6 bases and 0 bases respectively, leaving an intervening sequence of 15 bases. The cysteine opens and the phenylalanine closes a CDR3 of 16 amino acids. The entry retains the CDR3 DNA only, 48 bases that are in frame from base 1. The sample here was gut tissue, taken from a patient treated with anti-PD-1 therapy. The sequence links TRBV6-4 to TRBJ1-5; the D region possibly corresponds to TRBD1 (6 bases align). The receptor was derived from a female donor with metastatic renal cell carcinoma. The DNA sequence is as follows: TGTGCCAGCAGGGGGGAGGGGGTATATAGCAATCAGCCCCAGCATTTT. The encoded protein is CASRGEGVYSNQPQHF.